The 14 T cell receptor beta chains presented below share a single source sample, sequenced in a study of shared clonotypes between healthy human individuals. The table came from immunoSEQ multiplex PCR; TCRdb's copy has only in-frame clones and leaves some out. The data show around 620,000 clones, with roughly 95% seen just once and over 0.1% held by the top ten. The naive CD8 population came from CD45RO-negative cells selected for CCR7, without terminally differentiated effector memory CD45RA+ cells. Sequencing was done on a sample of naive CD8+ T cells sorted from blood. These receptors were taken from a woman under 40 in good health.

This clone was detected a few times. V is TRBV9 and J is TRBJ1-1; D gene unclear. Per germline, CDR1 SGDLS and CDR2 YYNGEE. This CDR3 is 13 amino acids long. V was clipped by 0 bases and J by 0 bases, with 3 bases between them. The CDR3 region is CASSVAVNTEAFF. CDR3 coding DNA: TGTGCCAGCAGCGTAGCGGTGAACACTGAAGCTTTCTTT.

This chain's CDR3 is CASSPGGNEKLFF. The CDR3 bases are TGTGCCAGCAGCCCCGGAGGTAATGAAAAACTGTTTTTT. The chain is built from TRBV9 and TRBJ1-4; D uncertain. This CDR3 comprises 13 residues. Germline assignment: CDR1 SGDLS and CDR2 YYNGEE. The V end was cut by 4 bases, the J end by 4 bases, with 8 bases between.

In the case of this clone: Other DNA sequences of this sample code for an identical CDR3. The rearrangement joins TRBV27 to TRBJ2-7; TRBD2 matches 13 bases. Germline CDR1 reads MNHEY; CDR2 reads SMNVEV (reference sequence). The CDR3 loop spans 15 amino acids. Trimming took 4 bases from V and 2 from J; bases not matched to a gene: 2. CDR3 bases: TGTGCCAGCAGTTCACTAGCGGGAGGGCCCTACGAGCAGTACTTC. Amino acid sequence: CASSSLAGGPYEQYF.

The chain recombines TRBV5-1 with TRBJ2-1, with 13 bases fitting TRBD2. The CDR3 length is 15 residues. Trimming at V came to 5 bases and at J to 8 bases, leaving 7 bases not matched to a gene. Germline assignment: CDR1 SGHRS and CDR2 YFSETQ. The CDR3 sequence is CASSQWTSGSYEQFF. In DNA form, the CDR3 reads TGCGCCAGCAGTCAGTGGACTAGCGGGAGTTATGAGCAGTTCTTC.

This sequence joins TRBV5-1 and TRBJ1-2; D gene uncertain. This CDR3 has 13 residues. The germline V gene encodes CDR1 SGHRS and CDR2 YFSETQ. V was cut by 0 bases and J by 6 bases, with 9 bases left in between. CDR3 DNA: TGCGCCAGCAGCTTGGTGGAAGAGAATGGCTACACCTTC. Its translation: CASSLVEENGYTF.

The V call is TRBV5-8, the J call TRBJ2-7; the D gene is possibly TRBD2 (6 bases). The CDR3 is 13 amino acids. Trimming took off 4 bases at V and 0 bases at J, with 8 bases between the two ends. Germline V lookup: CDR1 SGHTS, CDR2 YDEGEE. The CDR3 here is CASSPDYSYEQYF. DNA of the CDR3: TGTGCCAGCAGCCCGGACTACTCCTACGAGCAGTACTTC.

The chain has TRBV5-1 and TRBJ1-2; 10 bases are a match to TRBD1. Germline loops: CDR1 SGHRS, CDR2 YFSETQ. This CDR3 has 15 residues. V lost 4 bases to trimming and J lost 2 bases; unmatched junction nucleotides: 5. The CDR3 DNA follows: TGCGCCAGCAGCGCGACAGGGGGCGTCAACTATGGCTACACCTTC. Encoded protein: CASSATGGVNYGYTF.

The chain links TRBV14 to TRBJ1-1; D gene uncertain. The CDR3 contains 15 residues. With 4 bases removed from V and 1 base from J, the gap between germline ends came to 13 bases. CDR1 is SGHDN, CDR2 FVKESK, per germline. DNA of the CDR3: TGTGCCAGCAGCCTTCGGCGGGCTACGAACACTGAAGCTTTCTTT. It is translated as CASSLRRATNTEAFF.

This chain joins TRBV7-8 and TRBJ2-1, with TRBD2 identical over 13 bases. Per the germline V gene, CDR1 is SGHVS and CDR2 is FQNEAQ. With V trimmed by 5 bases and J by 8 bases, 12 bases remained unmatched. The CDR3 has 17 residues. CDR3 protein: CASSPGTSGTPDYEQFF. For the CDR3, the DNA is TGTGCCAGCAGCCCCGGGACTAGCGGGACCCCTGACTATGAGCAGTTCTTC.

This clone has a single count. The CDR3 coding sequence is TGTGCCAGCAGCGTAGGACGGGGGGCCACTGAAGCTTTCTTT. This translates into CASSVGRGATEAFF. V gene TRBV9 combines with J gene TRBJ1-1; D is possibly TRBD1 (6 bases). V was clipped by 0 bases and J by 4 bases, with 10 bases between them. Germline V gene sequence: CDR1 SGDLS, CDR2 YYNGEE. The CDR3 length is 14 residues.

Turning to this clone: This CDR3 is also generated by other DNA sequences in the sample. V gene TRBV27 combines with J gene TRBJ2-2, with D uncertain. CDR1 and CDR2 (germline): MNHEY, SMNVEV (reference sequence). Trimming cost V 3 bases and J 2 bases, with 1 base left between them. This CDR3 region has 12 residues. CDR3 in DNA: TGTGCCAGCAGTTTCAACACCGGGGAGCTGTTTTTT. Translating gives CASSFNTGELFF.

J is TRBJ2-5 and V is TRBV9; D may be TRBD1 (6 bases). V gave up 3 bases and J gave up 5 bases, with 14 bases separating them. The CDR3 has 14 amino acids. Germline V lookup: CDR1 SGDLS, CDR2 YYNGEE. The CDR3 spells CASSEGGVGETQYF. The CDR3 nucleotides read TGTGCCAGCAGCGAAGGGGGAGTGGGGGAGACCCAGTACTTC.

The chain couples TRBV18 to TRBJ1-5; no clear D. This CDR3 is built from 15 residues. The V and J ends lost 2 bases and 0 bases respectively, with 8 bases between them. Germline V lookup: CDR1 KGHSH, CDR2 LQKENI. CDR3 nucleotides: TGTGCCAGCTCACCATGGGGAGATAGCAATCAGCCCCAGCATTTT. Translated, it gives CASSPWGDSNQPQHF.

This clone appeared a single time. V gene TRBV27 combines with J gene TRBJ2-5; 7 nucleotides match TRBD2. Trimming cost V 6 bases and J 7 bases; bases outside gene matches: 8. Germline CDR1 reads MNHEY; CDR2 reads SMNVEV (reference sequence). The CDR3 extends over 13 amino acids. CDR3 region: CASREGLDGTQYF. The CDR3 DNA reads as TGTGCCAGCAGGGAAGGACTAGACGGGACCCAGTACTTC.